These 8 T cell receptor beta chains originate from one sample sequenced in a study of beta chain features in type 1 diabetes. Every isolated RNA sample was fully reverse transcribed, so sequencing captured expressed TCRB transcripts. The method was immunoSEQ multiplex PCR; TCRdb's version includes in-frame clones alone and lacks a portion of them. The sample has about 240,000 clones; around 26% are singletons. Sequencing was carried out using central memory CD4+ T cells from blood. Source of these receptors: a man aged 30-40 years in good health.

There are a few counts of this clone. This sequence joins TRBV30 and TRBJ2-2, with 12 bases lining up with TRBD2. CDR1 and CDR2 from the germline V gene are GTSNPN and SVGIG (reference sequence). Trimming took 4 bases from V and 4 from J; bases not matched to a gene: 7. This CDR3 contains 16 residues. CDR3 sequence (DNA): TGTGCCTGGAATGGACTAGCGGGGAGGTCCACCGGGGAGCTGTTTTTT. This codes for CAWNGLAGRSTGELFF.

V and J are TRBV14 and TRBJ2-5, with a weak D call TRBD1 (7 bases). Germline V lookup: CDR1 SGHDN, CDR2 FVKESK. V dropped 1 base and J dropped 2 bases, with 11 bases sitting between them. The CDR3 is 15 residues long. The DNA for the CDR3 is TGTGCCAGCAGCCAAGTACAGGGGAGGCAAGAGACCCAGTACTTC. Its protein is CASSQVQGRQETQYF. The complete variable domain, with remaining parts taken from reference TRBV14 and TRBJ2-5, reads EAGVTQFPSHSVIEKGQTVTLRCDPISGHDNLYWYRRVMGKEIKFLLHFVKESKQDESGMPNNRFLAERTGGTYSTLKVQPAELEDSGVYFCASSQVQGRQETQYFGPGTRLLVL.

The table lists this clone with a few counts. The chain recombines TRBV2 with TRBJ2-4; 7 nucleotides match TRBD1. This CDR3 contains 14 residues. V shed 5 bases and J 7 bases; nucleotides not matched to a gene: 8. The germline gives CDR1 SNHLY, CDR2 FYNNEI. The chain's CDR3 is CASSNTGARNIQYF. Here the CDR3 DNA reads TGTGCCAGCAGTAATACAGGGGCCCGGAACATTCAGTACTTC.

The sample holds a few counts of this clone. The V gene is TRBV27, the J gene TRBJ2-1; 10 positions match TRBD2. The CDR3 is 17 amino acids. Per the germline V gene, CDR1 is MNHEY and CDR2 is SMNVEV (reference sequence). V shed 2 bases and J 0 bases; nucleotides not matched to a gene: 4. CDR3 amino acids: CASSLASSGSSYNEQFF. The CDR3 region has the DNA TGTGCCAGCAGTTTAGCGTCTAGCGGGAGCTCCTACAATGAGCAGTTCTTC.

V and J are TRBV28 and TRBJ1-1; the match to TRBD1 covers 8 bases. The germline V gene encodes CDR1 MDHEN and CDR2 SYDVKM. The V segment lost 4 bases and the J segment 2 bases; nucleotides outside the gene matches: 6. This CDR3 is built from 15 residues. The CDR3: CASSSYTGGNTEAFF. CDR3 coding DNA: TGTGCCAGCAGTTCCTATACAGGGGGAAACACTGAAGCTTTCTTT.

The genes are TRBV29-1 and TRBJ2-2; maybe TRBD1 (5 bases). Germline V gene lookup returns CDR1 SQVTM and CDR2 ANQGSEA. The length of the CDR3 is 12 residues. Trimming took 5 bases from V and 3 from J, leaving 7 bases between them. Written as DNA, the CDR3 is TGCAGCGTTCGGACATACACCGGGGAGCTGTTTTTT. This encodes CSVRTYTGELFF.

This clone was recorded only once. A far more abundant clone sits one base away, making this likely a read error. This chain links TRBV7-2 with TRBJ2-2, with 11 bases lining up with TRBD1. After removal of 5 bases from V and 4 bases from J, the junction contained 6 bases not matched to a gene. CDR3 length equals 16 residues. Per the germline V gene, CDR1 is SGHTA and CDR2 is FQGNSA. DNA for the CDR3: TGTGCCAGCAGCGTCAGGACAGGGGGCAGCACCGGGGAGCTGTTTTTT. Residues: CASSVRTGGSTGELFF.

This clone has just a few counts. The chain carries TRBV4-2 and TRBJ1-2; 7 bases line up with TRBD1. CDR1 is LGHNA and CDR2 is YNFKEQ in the germline V gene. The CDR3 totals 13 residues. V gave up 6 bases and J gave up 8 bases; unmatched junction bases: 9. This chain's CDR3 is CASRKQGVGGYTF. Here the CDR3 DNA reads TGTGCCAGCAGGAAGCAGGGGGTGGGAGGCTACACCTTC.